The next 22 T cell receptor beta chains were all read from a single sample in a study of blood T cell repertoires in COVID-19. Repertoires were generated with immunoSEQ multiplex PCR, while TCRdb's copy carries only in-frame clones and drops some. The top ten hold over 9.5% of the sample, which has 97,000 or so clones, about 83% seen once. The sequenced sample was peripheral blood. The receptors come from a man aged 35-49 years with active or convalescent COVID-19.

The genes are TRBV5-8 and TRBJ1-5; 8 bases are a match to TRBD1. This CDR3 is built from 17 residues. The J segment lost 8 bases and the V segment lost 0 bases, leaving 13 bases of the junction unmatched. From germline, CDR1 is SGHTS and CDR2 YDEGEE. The CDR3 sequence: CASSLAGGQVASKPQHF. The CDR3 DNA reads as TGTGCCAGCAGCTTGGCCGGGGGACAGGTCGCCTCGAAGCCCCAGCATTTT.

V gene TRBV24-1 combines with J gene TRBJ2-5; D unresolved. Germline V gene lookup returns CDR1 KGHDR and CDR2 SFDVKD. Trimming removed 5 bases from V and 1 base from J, with 13 bases in between. The CDR3 loop spans 15 amino acids. The CDR3 region has the DNA TGTGCCACCAGTGTTAAGTATAGATTCCAAGAGACCCAGTACTTC. Protein product: CATSVKYRFQETQYF.

The chain employs TRBV18 and TRBJ2-3, with TRBD1 matching 12 bases. The CDR3 consists of 15 residues. The trim removed 3 bases at V and 6 bases at J, leaving 4 bases unmatched. Germline CDR1 and CDR2: KGHSH and LQKENI. The CDR3 loop reads CASSPGTGGRDTQYF. Here the CDR3 DNA reads TGTGCCAGCTCACCGGGGACAGGGGGCCGGGATACGCAGTATTTT. The entire variable domain, with the rest obtained from reference TRBV18 and TRBJ2-3, is as follows: NAGVMQNPRHLVRRRGQEARLRCSPMKGHSHVYWYRQLPEEGLKFMVYLQKENIIDESGMPKERFSAEFPKEGPSILRIQQVVRGDSAAYFCASSPGTGGRDTQYFGPGTRLTVL.

The chain combines TRBV30 with TRBJ1-5; D call uncertain. Trimming removed 3 bases from V and 7 bases from J, with 19 bases in between. CDR3 size: 15 residues. Germline CDR1 and CDR2: GTSNPN and SVGIG (reference sequence). CDR3: CAWRGSGRGRQPQHF. The CDR3 coding sequence is TGTGCCTGGAGGGGTTCTGGACGGGGAAGACAGCCCCAGCATTTT. The variable domain in full, with the rest retrieved from reference TRBV30 and TRBJ1-5, is SQTIHQWPATLVQPVGSPLSLECTVEGTSNPNLYWYRQAAGRGLQLLFYSVGIGQISSEVPQNLSASRPQDRQFILSSKKLLLSDSGFYLCAWRGSGRGRQPQHFGDGTRLSIL.

The chain carries TRBV7-3 and TRBJ2-5, with TRBD1 as a possible D gene (6 bases). CDR3 length equals 15 residues. Germline V gene sequence: CDR1 SGHTA, CDR2 FQGTGA. Trimming left V 4 bases short and J 2 bases short, with 14 bases between. In nucleotides, the CDR3 is TGTGCCAGCAGCTCCACTCCCGGACAGCAAGAGACCCAGTACTTC. This encodes CASSSTPGQQETQYF.

The chain is built from TRBV5-1 and TRBJ1-1, with 8 bases identical to TRBD1. The V segment lost 3 bases and the J segment 5 bases; nucleotides outside the gene matches: 6. Germline CDR1 is SGHRS and CDR2 is YFSETQ. This CDR3 comprises 14 residues. CDR3 loop: CASSSGQGGTEAFF. In nucleotides, the CDR3 is TGCGCCAGCAGCTCCGGACAGGGTGGGACTGAAGCTTTCTTT.

This rearrangement joins TRBV7-3 to TRBJ2-7; TRBD1 matches 8 bases. The J segment lost 2 bases and the V segment lost 2 bases, leaving 2 bases of the junction unmatched. The CDR3 loop spans 14 amino acids. The germline V gene encodes CDR1 SGHTA and CDR2 FQGTGA. Here the CDR3 DNA reads TGTGCCAGCAGCTTAGACAGGGGACCCTACGAGCAGTACTTC. It specifies CASSLDRGPYEQYF.

Details on this clone: This CDR3 is also generated by other DNA sequences in the sample. CDR3: CASSQDRGGQETQYF. CDR3 bases: TGTGCCAGCAGCCAAGATCGGGGGGGGCAAGAGACCCAGTACTTC. This rearrangement joins TRBV4-2 to TRBJ2-5; TRBD2 agrees at 8 bases. CDR3 length: 15 residues. Per germline, CDR1 LGHNA and CDR2 YNFKEQ. The J segment lost 2 bases and the V segment lost 0 bases, leaving 2 bases of the junction unmatched.

The rearrangement joins TRBV11-2 to TRBJ2-7, with D uncertain. Germline CDR1 is SGHAT and CDR2 is FQNNGV. Trimming left V 5 bases short and J 1 base short, with 3 bases between. CDR3 size: 11 residues. The DNA of the CDR3 is TGTGCCAGCAGCATATCCTACGAGCAGTACTTC. This encodes CASSISYEQYF.

V usage is TRBV6-6 and J usage is TRBJ1-2; D perhaps matches TRBD1 (6 bases). Looked up from germline, CDR1 is MNHNY and CDR2 is SVGAGI (reference sequence). V shed 3 bases and J shed 8 bases, with 16 bases lying between them. This CDR3 is 14 amino acids long. In nucleotides, the CDR3 is TGTGCCAGCAGTTATAACACCGACAGGACCGGCTACACCTTC. It is translated as CASSYNTDRTGYTF.

This sequence joins TRBV19 and TRBJ1-6; D possibly corresponds to TRBD1 (6 bases). Germline V gene sequence: CDR1 LNHDA, CDR2 SQIVND (reference sequence). The CDR3 is 14 amino acids. V was pared by 5 bases and J by 5 bases, with 10 bases between. CDR3 coding DNA: TGTGCCAGTAGTGGAAGGACAGATAATTCACCCCTCCACTTT. It translates to CASSGRTDNSPLHF.

This chain joins TRBV4-1 and TRBJ2-5, with a weak D call TRBD1 (6 bases). Germline V gene data show CDR1 as MGHRA and CDR2 as YSYEKL. This CDR3 spans 15 amino acids. Trimming pared 6 bases from V and 5 bases from J, leaving 19 bases between. Here the CDR3 reads CASRLSSGAGETQYF. The CDR3 nucleotides are TGCGCCAGCAGGCTAAGTTCAGGGGCTGGGGAGACCCAGTACTTC.

This chain joins TRBV27 and TRBJ2-3, with TRBD1 matching 7 bases. This CDR3 comprises 15 residues. Germline-derived CDR1 and CDR2 are MNHEY and SMNVEV (reference sequence). Losses at the gene ends were 5 bases for V and 5 bases for J; bases not matched to a gene: 10. CDR3 protein: CASSPGTAQRDTQYF. CDR3 nucleotides: TGTGCCAGCAGTCCCGGGACAGCTCAGAGAGATACGCAGTATTTT.

The chain carries TRBV2 and TRBJ2-2; D perhaps matches TRBD1 (5 bases). The CDR3 totals 13 residues. CDR1 is SNHLY and CDR2 is FYNNEI in the germline V gene. V was clipped by 7 bases and J by 7 bases, with 13 bases between them. CDR3 loop: CASILTENGELFF. The CDR3 DNA follows: TGTGCCAGCATTCTGACAGAGAACGGGGAGCTGTTTTTT.

V usage is TRBV2 and J usage is TRBJ2-7; 7 nucleotides line up with TRBD1. This CDR3 contains 13 residues. Germline assignment: CDR1 SNHLY and CDR2 FYNNEI. The J segment lost 3 bases and the V segment lost 10 bases, leaving 9 bases of the junction unmatched. The CDR3 DNA reads TGTGCCATAGTCCGGGACAGCAACTACGAGCAGTACTTC. Its protein is CAIVRDSNYEQYF.

This clone appeared a few times. V is TRBV2 and J is TRBJ1-1, with TRBD1 identical over 7 bases. CDR3 length: 15 amino acids. After removal of 4 bases from V and 0 bases from J, the junction contained 5 bases not matched to a gene. In germline, CDR1 is SNHLY, CDR2 FYNNEI. The CDR3 spells CASSVDRQMNTEAFF. The CDR3 bases are TGTGCCAGCAGTGTGGACAGGCAGATGAACACTGAAGCTTTCTTT.

The chain carries TRBV5-1 and TRBJ2-3, with 11 bases that match TRBD2. V was pared by 4 bases and J by 5 bases, with 3 bases of the junction left unmatched. Germline CDR1 is SGHRS and CDR2 is YFSETQ. The CDR3 runs to 14 residues. CDR3 protein: CASSMGLAEDTQYF. In DNA, the CDR3 is TGCGCCAGCAGCATGGGACTAGCGGAAGATACGCAGTATTTT. The full variable domain, in which reference TRBV5-1 and TRBJ2-3 provide the parts outside the CDR3, is KAGVTQTPRYLIKTRGQQVTLSCSPISGHRSVSWYQQTPGQGLQFLFEYFSETQRNKGNFPGRFSGRQFSNSRSEMNVSTLELGDSALYLCASSMGLAEDTQYFGPGTRLTVL.

This clone came up once. The chain uses TRBV24-1 and TRBJ2-3; 9 nucleotides match TRBD1. This CDR3 has 16 residues. Germline V gives CDR1 KGHDR, CDR2 SFDVKD. With 4 bases clipped from V and 8 bases from J, the junction kept 12 bases outside the gene matches. This CDR3 reads CATSDSGTGLRGTQYF. The CDR3, as DNA: TGTGCCACCAGTGACTCCGGGACAGGGTTAAGGGGTACGCAGTATTTT.

The chain couples TRBV9 to TRBJ1-6; 8 bases agree with TRBD1. The J segment lost 9 bases and the V segment lost 7 bases, leaving 6 bases of the junction unmatched. Per the germline V gene, CDR1 is SGDLS and CDR2 is YYNGEE. The CDR3 is 13 residues long. The CDR3 spells CASGRTGTSPLHF. As DNA, the CDR3 is TGTGCCAGCGGTCGGACAGGGACTTCACCCCTCCACTTT. Full variable domain (missing parts from reference TRBV9 and TRBJ1-6): DSGVTQTPKHLITATGQRVTLRCSPRSGDLSVYWYQQSLDQGLQFLIQYYNGEERAKGNILERFSAQQFPDLHSELNLSSLELGDSALYFCASGRTGTSPLHFGNGTRLTVT.

The chain couples TRBV11-2 to TRBJ1-2, with 9 bases identical to TRBD1. Trimming removed 6 bases from V and 13 bases from J; junction bases left unmatched: 12. The CDR3 is made up of 13 amino acids. Germline V gene lookup returns CDR1 SGHAT and CDR2 FQNNGV. CDR3 amino acids: CASSQQGALPCTF. The CDR3 DNA sequence: TGTGCCAGCAGTCAACAGGGGGCCCTGCCCTGCACCTTC.

The chain recombines TRBV19 with TRBJ1-2; 7 nucleotides line up with TRBD1. Germline CDR1 and CDR2: LNHDA and SQIVND (reference sequence). V shed 8 bases, J shed 0 bases, and the junction held 3 bases outside the gene matches. CDR3 length: 13 amino acids. The CDR3 region has the DNA TGTGCCAGTTCAGGGGGAGCTAACTATGGCTACACCTTC. Its protein product is CASSGGANYGYTF.

The rearrangement uses TRBV2 and TRBJ2-5, with 8 bases identical to TRBD2. Germline V gene sequence: CDR1 SNHLY, CDR2 FYNNEI. The CDR3 is 13 residues long. V lost 4 bases, J lost 5 bases, and 3 bases stayed unmatched. The CDR3 sequence is CASSVSGAETQYF. The CDR3 DNA reads as TGTGCCAGCAGTGTTAGCGGGGCTGAGACCCAGTACTTC.